Below, 21 T cell receptor beta chains from the same sample are listed, as sequenced in a study of shared clonotypes between healthy human individuals. CD45RO-negative, CCR7-selected cells formed the naive CD8 fraction, which excluded terminally differentiated effector memory CD45RA+ cells. Clones were read by immunoSEQ multiplex PCR, and TCRdb kept only the in-frame ones, dropping some. Of 2 million to 2.5 million clones listed, about 95% are singletons. The sample was naive CD8+ T cells sorted from blood. These receptors were taken from a young man in good health.

The J gene is TRBJ2-7, the V gene TRBV19; 8 nucleotides match TRBD1. The CDR3 length is 14 residues. V was clipped by 3 bases and J by 7 bases; unmatched bases: 8. Germline-derived CDR1 and CDR2 are LNHDA and SQIVND (reference sequence). For the CDR3, the DNA is TGTGCCAGTAGTATTCTGGACAGGGCTGGGGAGCAGTACTTC. Its translation: CASSILDRAGEQYF. Complete variable domain (other parts from reference TRBV19 and TRBJ2-7): DGGITQSPKYLFRKEGQNVTLSCEQNLNHDAMYWYRQDPGQGLRLIYYSQIVNDFQKGDIAEGYSVSREKKESFPLTVTSAQKNPTAFYLCASSILDRAGEQYFGPGTRLTVT.

The genes are TRBV5-1 and TRBJ2-2, with TRBD1 matching over 9 bases. Germline-derived CDR1 and CDR2 are SGHRS and YFSETQ. The CDR3 runs 17 residues. V shed 9 bases, J shed 6 bases, and the junction held 18 bases outside the gene matches. CDR3 DNA: TGCGCCAACCCGCGGTTCTCGGGACAGGGCGGTTCCGGGGAGCTGTTTTTT. It yields the protein CANPRFSGQGGSGELFF.

In its sample, this clone was seen a few times. CDR3 region: CASSPGTVDQPQHF. CDR3 coding DNA: TGTGCCAGCTCACCGGGGACAGTAGATCAGCCCCAGCATTTT. The genes are TRBV18 and TRBJ1-5, with 7 bases matching TRBD1. Germline CDR1 reads KGHSH; CDR2 reads LQKENI. The CDR3 is 14 residues long. V shed 3 bases and J 5 bases; nucleotides not matched to a gene: 4.

The rearrangement joins TRBV29-1 to TRBJ2-2, with a weak D call TRBD2 (6 bases). Per germline, CDR1 SQVTM and CDR2 ANQGSEA. V lost 7 bases and J 1 base, leaving 10 bases between the germline ends. The CDR3 sequence is 13 residues long. The CDR3 protein is CSAGLQNTGELFF. DNA of the CDR3: TGCAGCGCGGGACTCCAGAACACCGGGGAGCTGTTTTTT.

The chain uses TRBV5-1 and TRBJ1-1, with D perhaps matching TRBD1 (6 bases). CDR3 length equals 16 residues. CDR1 and CDR2 from the germline V gene are SGHRS and YFSETQ. Trimming took 0 bases from V and 4 from J, leaving 16 bases between them. CDR3 residues: CASSLDPGDKPTEAFF. The CDR3 coding sequence is TGCGCCAGCAGCTTGGACCCCGGGGACAAGCCCACTGAAGCTTTCTTT.

The chain carries TRBV4-1 and TRBJ1-1; no definite D call. Germline V gene data show CDR1 as MGHRA and CDR2 as YSYEKL. Trimming took 3 bases from V and 0 from J, leaving 11 bases between them. The CDR3 extends over 15 amino acids. The CDR3 DNA reads TGCGCCAGCAGCCACGAATCCGGAGTGAACACTGAAGCTTTCTTT. This gives the protein CASSHESGVNTEAFF.

The rearrangement uses TRBV7-6 and TRBJ1-1; TRBD1 is a possible D gene (5 bases). In germline, CDR1 is SGHVS, CDR2 FNYEAQ. Trimming removed 5 bases from V and 3 bases from J, with 10 bases in between. This CDR3 has 13 residues. The CDR3, as DNA: TGTGCCAGCAGCCCTTTACAGGACACTGAAGCTTTCTTT. Translated: CASSPLQDTEAFF.

The chain is built from TRBV19 and TRBJ1-5; D gene unclear. V shed 3 bases and J shed 0 bases, with 12 bases lying between them. The CDR3 contains 16 residues. Germline V gives CDR1 LNHDA, CDR2 SQIVND (reference sequence). For the CDR3, the DNA is TGTGCCAGTAGTATTCGTAGGGAATATAGCAATCAGCCCCAGCATTTT. It yields the protein CASSIRREYSNQPQHF.

This chain links TRBV30 with TRBJ2-7; possibly TRBD1 or TRBD2 for D (5 bases each). Germline assignment: CDR1 GTSNPN and CDR2 SVGIG (reference sequence). The CDR3 is 14 amino acids. Between the trimmed V and J ends, which lost 1 base and 0 bases, there was a span of 10 bases. CDR3 loop: CAWSGAGSSYEQYF. For the CDR3, the DNA is TGTGCCTGGAGTGGGGCAGGGAGCTCCTACGAGCAGTACTTC.

The chain is built from TRBV7-9 and TRBJ2-7; D is undetermined. Germline V gene data show CDR1 as SEHNR and CDR2 as FQNEAQ (reference sequence). Trimming stripped 8 bases from V and 0 bases from J, with 11 bases between. The CDR3 is 13 residues long. CDR3 sequence reads: CASSETTSYEQYF. CDR3 nucleotide sequence: TGTGCCAGCTCGGAAACTACCTCCTACGAGCAGTACTTC.

CDR3 nucleotides: TGTGCCAGCAGCTTAGATCTTTCGAACTATGGCTACACCTTC. Translated, it gives CASSLDLSNYGYTF. This sequence joins TRBV11-1 and TRBJ1-2; no reliable D call. Germline-derived CDR1 and CDR2 are SGHAT and FQDESV (reference sequence). This CDR3 contains 14 residues. Between the trimmed V and J ends, which lost 1 base and 2 bases, there was a span of 8 bases.

The table lists this clone with a count of one. The CDR3 spells CASSSDPEGEQFF. CDR3 coding DNA: TGTGCCAGCAGTTCTGACCCGGAGGGTGAGCAGTTCTTC. The rearrangement joins TRBV5-6 to TRBJ2-1, with a possible D match to TRBD2 (6 bases). The germline V gene encodes CDR1 SGHDT and CDR2 YYEEEE. The CDR3 consists of 13 residues. V was trimmed by 5 bases and J by 9 bases, leaving 15 bases between them.

The chain carries TRBV10-3 and TRBJ2-1, with 7 bases matching TRBD2. Trimming took 10 bases from V and 7 from J; bases not matched to a gene: 4. The CDR3 covers 11 residues. The germline CDR1 and CDR2 sequences are ENHRY and SYGVKD. CDR3 protein: CATGEGNEQFF. CDR3 nucleotides: TGTGCCACCGGGGAGGGTAATGAGCAGTTCTTC.

This rearrangement joins TRBV9 to TRBJ2-1, with unresolved D. Germline V gene data show CDR1 as SGDLS and CDR2 as YYNGEE. V was trimmed by 3 bases and J by 0 bases, leaving 10 bases between them. CDR3 length: 15 amino acids. This chain's CDR3 is CASSAPISSYNEQFF. The CDR3 DNA is TGTGCCAGCAGCGCCCCGATAAGCTCCTACAATGAGCAGTTCTTC. Complete variable domain (other parts from reference TRBV9 and TRBJ2-1): DSGVTQTPKHLITATGQRVTLRCSPRSGDLSVYWYQQSLDQGLQFLIQYYNGEERAKGNILERFSAQQFPDLHSELNLSSLELGDSALYFCASSAPISSYNEQFFGPGTRLTVL.

The V gene is TRBV9, the J gene TRBJ2-7; a possible D gene is TRBD1 (6 bases). The CDR3 is made up of 16 amino acids. Trimming removed 0 bases from V and 3 bases from J, with 16 bases in between. Germline-derived CDR1 and CDR2 are SGDLS and YYNGEE. CDR3 residues: CASSVGGDRKLYEQYF. The CDR3 DNA reads as TGTGCCAGCAGCGTAGGCGGTGACAGGAAACTCTACGAGCAGTACTTC.

The chain recombines TRBV10-3 with TRBJ1-6, with 12 nucleotides matching TRBD1. Germline assignment: CDR1 ENHRY and CDR2 SYGVKD. V dropped 6 bases and J dropped 7; count of bases not matched to a gene: 4. CDR3 size: 15 residues. The CDR3 sequence is CAIREGTGGNSPLHF. DNA of the CDR3: TGTGCCATCAGGGAAGGGACAGGGGGCAATTCACCCCTCCACTTT.

Regarding this clone: This CDR3 is missing its conserved last phenylalanine or tryptophan, likely due to a read error. Because the CDR3's place on the DNA is in doubt, the DNA is left out and the CDR3 is given as listed by TCRdb. The gene calls are TRBV6-4 and TRBJ2-7; the tabulated D call, TRBD2, remains unverified against the DNA. The V gene's germline CDR1 is MRHNA and CDR2 SNTAGT. Including both end residues, the CDR3 is 12 amino acids long. The CDR3 loop is CASSDSRTSGRT.

The chain is built from TRBV5-1 and TRBJ1-1, with 10 positions matching TRBD1. The CDR3 consists of 15 residues. With 1 base clipped from V and 4 bases from J, the junction kept 4 bases outside the gene matches. Germline V CDR1 and CDR2: SGHRS, YFSETQ. CDR3 coding DNA: TGCGCCAGCAGCTTGAGACAGGGGGCCGGCACTGAAGCTTTCTTT. Protein product: CASSLRQGAGTEAFF.

The chain employs TRBV25-1 and TRBJ2-1, with D possibly matching TRBD2 (5 bases). This CDR3 contains 18 residues. The germline CDR1 and CDR2 sequences are MGHDK and SYGVNS. The germline V and J ends were trimmed by 2 bases and 4 bases, with 21 bases remaining between them. CDR3 DNA sequence: TGTGCCAGCAGTGAAATTCCTATAGGGAGTGGTACGTACAATGAGCAGTTCTTC. Encoded protein: CASSEIPIGSGTYNEQFF.

The V call is TRBV5-1, the J call TRBJ2-7, with D maybe TRBD2 (6 bases). CDR3 size: 13 residues. With 4 bases removed from V and 7 bases from J, the gap between germline ends came to 15 bases. Germline-derived CDR1 and CDR2 are SGHRS and YFSETQ. This CDR3 reads CASSRGSGLEQYF. The CDR3 DNA is TGCGCCAGCAGCCGTGGTAGCGGTTTGGAGCAGTACTTC.

In regard to this clone: The germline gene is not matched at one end of the junction; a read error may be the cause. This chain joins TRBV7-7 and TRBJ2-5; D ambiguous. This CDR3 spans 13 amino acids. Germline values: CDR1 SSHAT, CDR2 FNYEAQ (reference sequence). The CDR3 spells CASSRALPEPQYF. The CDR3 DNA is TGTGCTAGCAGTCGGGCCCTCCCTGAGCCCCAGTACTTC.